The rows below give T cell receptor beta chains drawn from one sample of a study of blood T cell repertoires in COVID-19. The repertoire was sequenced with immunoSEQ multiplex PCR; TCRdb's copy has only in-frame clones and lacks some. Of under 250,000 clones listed, 81% were seen once; the top ten hold roughly 7.9%. Sequencing used peripheral blood. The receptor source for this set is a woman older than 75 with acute or convalescent COVID-19. Each CDR3 is given with its conserved first and last residue. A D gene is named only where the DNA matches it firmly. Where a row states a size, it is once, few, many or the class of an expanded clone; other rows omit it.

cdr3_aa: CASRTVGGETQYF; cdr3_nt: TGTGCCAGCAGAACCGTGGGGGGGGAGACCCAGTACTTC; v_call: TRBV3-1/TRBV3-2; clone_size: -; j_call: TRBJ2-5; d_call: TRBD2
cdr3_aa: CASSIETSGNQETQYF; cdr3_nt: TGTGCCAGTAGTATCGAGACTAGCGGCAACCAAGAGACCCAGTACTTC; v_call: TRBV19; clone_size: -; j_call: TRBJ2-5; d_call: TRBD2
cdr3_aa: CASSFGTGATF; cdr3_nt: -; v_call: TRBV19; clone_size: -; j_call: TRBJ1-2; d_call: -
cdr3_aa: CASRVNRVWGTYEQYF; cdr3_nt: TGTGCCAGCAGGGTTAACAGAGTCTGGGGCACCTACGAGCAGTACTTC; v_call: TRBV2; clone_size: -; j_call: TRBJ2-7; d_call: -
cdr3_aa: CATQTSGSPNEKLFF; cdr3_nt: TGTGCCACCCAGACTAGTGGATCGCCAAATGAAAAACTGTTTTTT; v_call: TRBV19; clone_size: -; j_call: TRBJ1-4; d_call: -
cdr3_aa: CSVETTTYEQYF; cdr3_nt: TGCAGCGTTGAGACTACTACCTACGAGCAGTACTTC; v_call: TRBV29-1; clone_size: -; j_call: TRBJ2-7; d_call: -
cdr3_aa: CASSFFEDSPLHF; cdr3_nt: TGTGCCAGCAGTTTTTTTGAGGATTCACCCCTCCACTTT; v_call: TRBV12-3/TRBV12-4; clone_size: -; j_call: TRBJ1-6; d_call: -
cdr3_aa: CASSPPGGTYIYEQYF; cdr3_nt: TGTGCCAGTAGCCCCCCTGGGGGGACCTATATCTACGAGCAGTACTTC; v_call: TRBV19; clone_size: -; j_call: TRBJ2-7; d_call: -
cdr3_aa: CASGAIGTEAFF; cdr3_nt: TGTGCCAGCGGGGCGATAGGCACTGAAGCTTTCTTT; v_call: TRBV7-9; clone_size: -; j_call: TRBJ1-1; d_call: -
cdr3_aa: CATSRDWGDEQYF; cdr3_nt: TGTGCCACCAGCAGAGATTGGGGGGACGAGCAGTACTTC; v_call: TRBV15; clone_size: -; j_call: TRBJ2-7; d_call: -
cdr3_aa: CAITSGNEQFF; cdr3_nt: TGTGCCATCACTTCGGGGAATGAGCAGTTCTTC; v_call: TRBV10-3; clone_size: -; j_call: TRBJ2-1; d_call: -
cdr3_aa: CASSWGTGFYTEAFF; cdr3_nt: TGTGCCAGCAGCTGGGGGACAGGGTTTTACACTGAAGCTTTCTTT; v_call: TRBV7-3; clone_size: -; j_call: TRBJ1-1; d_call: TRBD1
cdr3_aa: CASSADRAGSNQPQHF; cdr3_nt: TGTGCCAGCAGTGCCGACAGGGCGGGTAGCAATCAGCCCCAGCATTTT; v_call: TRBV7-2; clone_size: -; j_call: TRBJ1-5; d_call: TRBD1
cdr3_aa: CASSKGGTGIWNTEAFF; cdr3_nt: TGTGCCAGCAGCAAAGGGGGGACAGGGATATGGAACACTGAAGCTTTCTTT; v_call: TRBV21-1; clone_size: -; j_call: TRBJ1-1; d_call: -
cdr3_aa: CASSDTGGNYNEQFF; cdr3_nt: TGTGCCAGCAGTGATACAGGGGGCAACTACAATGAGCAGTTCTTC; v_call: TRBV25-1; clone_size: -; j_call: TRBJ2-1; d_call: TRBD1
cdr3_aa: CASTSGTEYNSPLHF; cdr3_nt: TGTGCCAGCACCTCAGGGACAGAATATAATTCACCCCTCCACTTT; v_call: TRBV21-1; clone_size: -; j_call: TRBJ1-6; d_call: -
cdr3_aa: CAISEGTSGSMNEQFF; cdr3_nt: TGTGCCATCAGTGAGGGGACTAGCGGGAGTATGAATGAGCAGTTCTTC; v_call: TRBV10-3; clone_size: -; j_call: TRBJ2-1; d_call: TRBD2
cdr3_aa: CASSDSLAGVNNEQFF; cdr3_nt: TGCGCCAGCAGTGACTCGCTAGCGGGGGTTAACAATGAGCAGTTCTTC; v_call: TRBV10-1; clone_size: -; j_call: TRBJ2-1; d_call: TRBD2
cdr3_aa: CASSLAASGLGNTIYF; cdr3_nt: TGTGCCAGCAGCTTAGCCGCATCAGGGTTGGGAAACACCATATATTTT; v_call: TRBV11-2; clone_size: few; j_call: TRBJ1-3; d_call: -
cdr3_aa: CASSIMRAEAFF; cdr3_nt: TGTGCCAGTAGTATTATGAGGGCTGAAGCTTTCTTT; v_call: TRBV19; clone_size: -; j_call: TRBJ1-1; d_call: -
cdr3_aa: CASSGSGTSGTYEQYF; cdr3_nt: TGTGCCAGCTCAGGCTCCGGGACTAGCGGAACCTACGAGCAGTACTTC; v_call: TRBV18; clone_size: few; j_call: TRBJ2-7; d_call: TRBD2
cdr3_aa: CASSLRLAGSLEAQYF; cdr3_nt: TGTGCCAGCAGCCTCCGACTAGCGGGATCCCTTGAGGCGCAGTATTTT; v_call: TRBV9; clone_size: -; j_call: TRBJ2-3; d_call: TRBD2
cdr3_aa: CASRSTGNYGYTF; cdr3_nt: TGTGCCAGCAGATCGACAGGGAACTATGGCTACACCTTC; v_call: TRBV12-3/TRBV12-4; clone_size: -; j_call: TRBJ1-2; d_call: TRBD1
cdr3_aa: CASSRQGGNEKLFF; cdr3_nt: TGTGCCAGCTCCAGACAGGGGGGTAATGAAAAACTGTTTTTT; v_call: TRBV18; clone_size: -; j_call: TRBJ1-4; d_call: TRBD1
cdr3_aa: CASSLTLGGESSPLHF; cdr3_nt: TGTGCCAGCTCACTCACACTAGGGGGCGAGAGTTCACCCCTCCACTTT; v_call: TRBV18; clone_size: -; j_call: TRBJ1-6; d_call: TRBD1
cdr3_aa: CASSWAGGSYEQYF; cdr3_nt: TGTGCCAGCAGTTGGGCAGGGGGGTCCTACGAGCAGTACTTC; v_call: TRBV28; clone_size: -; j_call: TRBJ2-7; d_call: -
cdr3_aa: CASSDRGRFNEQFF; cdr3_nt: TGTGCCAGCAGTGACAGGGGGCGGTTCAATGAGCAGTTCTTC; v_call: TRBV6-1; clone_size: -; j_call: TRBJ2-1; d_call: TRBD1
cdr3_aa: CASSARTSGRSNEQFF; cdr3_nt: TGTGCCAGCAGTGCACGGACTAGCGGGAGGAGCAATGAGCAGTTCTTC; v_call: TRBV6-1; clone_size: few; j_call: TRBJ2-1; d_call: TRBD2
cdr3_aa: CASSQDRGLGASGANVLTF; cdr3_nt: TGTGCCAGCAGCCAAGACAGGGGCCTTGGGGCCTCTGGGGCCAACGTCCTGACTTTT; v_call: TRBV3-1/TRBV3-2; clone_size: -; j_call: TRBJ2-6; d_call: -
cdr3_aa: CASTRTGATSEAFF; cdr3_nt: TGTGCCAGCACCAGGACAGGGGCTACGTCTGAAGCTTTCTTT; v_call: TRBV6-5; clone_size: many; j_call: TRBJ1-1; d_call: TRBD1
cdr3_aa: CAISEQGAMGEAFF; cdr3_nt: TGTGCCATCAGTGAACAGGGGGCAATGGGTGAAGCTTTCTTT; v_call: TRBV10-3; clone_size: -; j_call: TRBJ1-1; d_call: TRBD1
cdr3_aa: CASSPGTRRETQYF; cdr3_nt: TGCGCCAGCAGCCCGGGGACTAGGAGGGAGACCCAGTACTTC; v_call: TRBV5-1; clone_size: -; j_call: TRBJ2-5; d_call: TRBD2
cdr3_aa: CASSLDFAGEQFF; cdr3_nt: TGTGCCAGCAGCTTAGATTTCGCAGGTGAGCAGTTCTTC; v_call: TRBV7-2; clone_size: -; j_call: TRBJ2-1; d_call: -
cdr3_aa: CASRTGSRTYEQYF; cdr3_nt: TGTGCCAGCAGAACCGGGTCGAGGACCTACGAGCAGTACTTC; v_call: TRBV27; clone_size: -; j_call: TRBJ2-7; d_call: -
cdr3_aa: CASSLRGQEYGYTF; cdr3_nt: TGTGCCAGCAGTTTACGGGGACAGGAATATGGCTACACCTTC; v_call: TRBV27; clone_size: -; j_call: TRBJ1-2; d_call: TRBD1
cdr3_aa: CASSPTRTGTTVRETQYF; cdr3_nt: TGTGCCAGCTCCCCTACCAGAACCGGGACTACGGTTCGGGAGACCCAGTACTTC; v_call: TRBV18; clone_size: -; j_call: TRBJ2-5; d_call: TRBD2
cdr3_aa: CASSIGTSGLYEQYF; cdr3_nt: TGTGCCAGTAGTATAGGGACTAGCGGCCTCTACGAGCAGTACTTC; v_call: TRBV19; clone_size: -; j_call: TRBJ2-7; d_call: TRBD2
cdr3_aa: CASSKGLAGRASDTQYF; cdr3_nt: TGTGCCAGCAGCAAGGGACTAGCGGGTCGGGCGTCTGATACGCAGTATTTT; v_call: TRBV11-3; clone_size: -; j_call: TRBJ2-3; d_call: TRBD2
cdr3_aa: CATSRRTGRDTEAFF; cdr3_nt: TGTGCCACCAGCAGACGGACAGGCAGAGACACTGAAGCTTTCTTT; v_call: TRBV15; clone_size: -; j_call: TRBJ1-1; d_call: TRBD1
cdr3_aa: CASSRTSGAYEQYF; cdr3_nt: TGTGCCAGTAGTAGGACTAGCGGAGCCTACGAGCAGTACTTC; v_call: TRBV19; clone_size: -; j_call: TRBJ2-7; d_call: TRBD2
cdr3_aa: CASSFAGGRRTGELFF; cdr3_nt: TGTGCCAGCAGTTTTGCGGGGGGTAGAAGGACCGGGGAGCTGTTTTTT; v_call: TRBV27; clone_size: -; j_call: TRBJ2-2; d_call: TRBD2
cdr3_aa: CASRGTASNTEAFF; cdr3_nt: TGTGCCAGCAGAGGGACAGCTAGTAACACTGAAGCTTTCTTT; v_call: TRBV6-5; clone_size: -; j_call: TRBJ1-1; d_call: TRBD1
cdr3_aa: CASSLATSTVVSSPLHF; cdr3_nt: TGTGCCAGCAGCTTGGCAACTTCTACCGTAGTTAGTTCACCCCTCCACTTT; v_call: TRBV5-5; clone_size: -; j_call: TRBJ1-6; d_call: -
cdr3_aa: CASSEGQGDSPLHF; cdr3_nt: TGTGCCAGCAGCGAGGGACAGGGGGATTCACCCCTCCACTTT; v_call: TRBV4-2; clone_size: many; j_call: TRBJ1-6; d_call: TRBD1
cdr3_aa: CASRSTSGDYNEQFF; cdr3_nt: TGTGCCAGCAGATCGACTAGCGGGGACTACAATGAGCAGTTCTTC; v_call: TRBV25-1; clone_size: -; j_call: TRBJ2-1; d_call: TRBD2
cdr3_aa: CASRTLAGGPHEQYF; cdr3_nt: TGTGCCAGCAGGACCCTAGCGGGGGGGCCCCACGAGCAGTACTTC; v_call: TRBV2; clone_size: -; j_call: TRBJ2-7; d_call: TRBD2
cdr3_aa: CASSQGRTGGTDTQYF; cdr3_nt: TGTGCCAGCAGCCAAGGCAGGACAGGGGGCACAGATACGCAGTATTTT; v_call: TRBV3-1/TRBV3-2; clone_size: few; j_call: TRBJ2-3; d_call: TRBD1
cdr3_aa: CASMSQGTEKLFF; cdr3_nt: TGTGCCAGCATGTCACAGGGGACTGAAAAACTGTTTTTT; v_call: TRBV27; clone_size: few; j_call: TRBJ1-4; d_call: TRBD1
cdr3_aa: CASRFNQRAANTGELFF; cdr3_nt: TGTGCCAGCAGATTCAATCAGCGGGCCGCGAACACCGGGGAGCTGTTTTTT; v_call: TRBV21-1; clone_size: -; j_call: TRBJ2-2; d_call: -
cdr3_aa: CASSPRGAPSGYTF; cdr3_nt: TGTGCCAGCAGCCCCAGGGGGGCTCCTAGCGGCTACACCTTC; v_call: TRBV3-1/TRBV3-2; clone_size: -; j_call: TRBJ1-2; d_call: TRBD1
cdr3_aa: CASSLDPTGNDYGYTF; cdr3_nt: TGTGCCAGCAGCTTGGATCCGACAGGGAACGACTATGGCTACACCTTC; v_call: TRBV5-4; clone_size: once; j_call: TRBJ1-2; d_call: TRBD1
cdr3_aa: CASSVDRGLNYGYTF; cdr3_nt: TGTGCCAGCAGCGTCGACAGGGGCCTTAACTATGGCTACACCTTC; v_call: TRBV6-5; clone_size: -; j_call: TRBJ1-2; d_call: TRBD1
cdr3_aa: CSVTGTGGAGYEKLFF; cdr3_nt: TGCAGCGTTACCGGGACAGGGGGCGCCGGCTATGAAAAACTGTTTTTT; v_call: TRBV29-1; clone_size: -; j_call: TRBJ1-4; d_call: TRBD1